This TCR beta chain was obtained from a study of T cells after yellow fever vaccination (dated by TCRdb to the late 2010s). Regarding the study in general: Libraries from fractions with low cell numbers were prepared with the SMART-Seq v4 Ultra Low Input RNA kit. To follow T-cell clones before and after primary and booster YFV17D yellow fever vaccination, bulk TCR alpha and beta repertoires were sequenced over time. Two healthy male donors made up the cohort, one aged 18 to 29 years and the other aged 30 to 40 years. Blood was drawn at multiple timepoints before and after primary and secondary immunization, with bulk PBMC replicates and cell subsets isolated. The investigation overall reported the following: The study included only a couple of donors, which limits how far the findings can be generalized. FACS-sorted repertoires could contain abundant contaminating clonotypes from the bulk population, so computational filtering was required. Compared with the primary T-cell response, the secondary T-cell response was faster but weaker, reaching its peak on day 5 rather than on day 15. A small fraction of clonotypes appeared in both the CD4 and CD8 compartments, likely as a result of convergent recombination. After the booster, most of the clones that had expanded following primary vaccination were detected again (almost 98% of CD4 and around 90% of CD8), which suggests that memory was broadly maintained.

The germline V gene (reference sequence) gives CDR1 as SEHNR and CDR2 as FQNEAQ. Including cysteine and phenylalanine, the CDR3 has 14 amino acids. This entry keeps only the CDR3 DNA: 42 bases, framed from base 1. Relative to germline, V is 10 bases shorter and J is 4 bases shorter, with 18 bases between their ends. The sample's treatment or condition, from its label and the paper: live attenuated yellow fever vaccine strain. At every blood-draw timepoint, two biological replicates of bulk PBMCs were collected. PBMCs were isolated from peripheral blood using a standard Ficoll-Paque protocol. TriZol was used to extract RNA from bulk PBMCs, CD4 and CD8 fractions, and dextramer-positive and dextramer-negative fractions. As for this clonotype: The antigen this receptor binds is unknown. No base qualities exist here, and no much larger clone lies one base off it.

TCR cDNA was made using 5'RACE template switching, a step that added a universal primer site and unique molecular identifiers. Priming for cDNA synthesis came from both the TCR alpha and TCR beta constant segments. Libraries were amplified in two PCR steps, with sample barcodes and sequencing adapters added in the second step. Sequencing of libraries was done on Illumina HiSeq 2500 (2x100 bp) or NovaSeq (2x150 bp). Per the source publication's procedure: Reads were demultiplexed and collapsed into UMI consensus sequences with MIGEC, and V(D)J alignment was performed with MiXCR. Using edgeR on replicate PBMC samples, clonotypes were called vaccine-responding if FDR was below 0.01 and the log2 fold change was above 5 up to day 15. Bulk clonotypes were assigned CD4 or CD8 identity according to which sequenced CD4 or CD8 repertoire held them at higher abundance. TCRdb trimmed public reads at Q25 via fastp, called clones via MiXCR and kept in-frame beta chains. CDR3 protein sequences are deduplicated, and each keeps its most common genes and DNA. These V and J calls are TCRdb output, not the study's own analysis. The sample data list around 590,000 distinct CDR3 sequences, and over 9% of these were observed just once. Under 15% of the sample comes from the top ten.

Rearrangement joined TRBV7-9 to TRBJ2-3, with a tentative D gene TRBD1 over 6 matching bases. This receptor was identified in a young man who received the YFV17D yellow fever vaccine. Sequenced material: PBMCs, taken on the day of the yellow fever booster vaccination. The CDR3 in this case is CAIQTGYRADTQYF. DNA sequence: TGTGCCATACAAACAGGGTATCGTGCAGATACGCAGTATTTT. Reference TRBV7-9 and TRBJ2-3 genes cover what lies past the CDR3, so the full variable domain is DTGVSQNPRHKITKRGQNVTFRCDPISEHNRLYWYRQTLGQGPEFLTYFQNEAQLEKSRLLSDRFSAERPKGSFSTLEIQRTEQGDSAMYLCAIQTGYRADTQYFGPGTRLTVL.